These 16 T cell receptor beta chains originate from one sample sequenced in a study of metastatic and nonmetastatic thyroid tumors. TCRdb reassembled clones from the PCR reads with MiXCR. The data show about 30,000 clones, around a quarter seen once. No patient had received any treatment before thyroid surgery. Source material: blood. The receptors here all came from a female donor with papillary thyroid cancer or a benign thyroid nodule (not recorded which). Some clones in this sample may be carry-over from other donors' samples.

Comments on this clone: Additional DNA sequences in this sample encode the identical CDR3. The gene calls are TRBV28 and TRBJ2-5, with 8 bases identical to TRBD2. The CDR3 is 16 amino acids. The trim removed 9 bases at V and 5 bases at J, leaving 17 bases unmatched. The germline V gene has CDR1 MDHEN and CDR2 SYDVKM. The CDR3 is CASGPSERGYQETQYF. CDR3 DNA: TGTGCCAGTGGCCCAAGTGAGCGGGGGTATCAGGAGACCCAGTACTTC. The whole variable domain, filled in from reference TRBV28 and TRBJ2-5, reads DVKVTQSSRYLVKRTGEKVFLECVQDMDHENMFWYRQDPGLGLRLIYFSYDVKMKEKGDIPEGYSVSREKKERFSLILESASTNQTSMYLCASGPSERGYQETQYFGPGTRLLVL.

There are many counts of this clone. Possible read error: a much larger clone is one base away. The CDR3 loop is CASSRIIRETRYF. CDR3 nucleotides: TGTGCCAGCAGTAGAATAATTCGCGAGACCCGGTACTTC. The chain combines TRBV6-1 with TRBJ2-5; no definite D call. The CDR3 totals 13 residues. Germline CDR1 MNHNS, CDR2 SASEGT.

This clone showed up many times. J is TRBJ2-3 and V is TRBV5-1; unclear D gene. CDR1 is SGHRS and CDR2 is YFSETQ in the germline V gene. V was cut by 2 bases and J by 2 bases, with 15 bases left in between. This CDR3 has 16 residues. The CDR3 DNA sequence: TGCGCCAGCAGCTTTTTTTCGGTGGAAAACACAGATACGCAGTATTTT. Translating it yields CASSFFSVENTDTQYF.

The chain employs TRBV18 and TRBJ2-1; TRBD2 aligns across 12 bases. The V segment lost 6 bases and the J segment 7 bases; nucleotides outside the gene matches: 7. CDR1 is KGHSH, CDR2 LQKENI, per germline. The CDR3 extends over 15 amino acids. CDR3 residues: CASSSTSGSANEQFF. DNA of the CDR3: TGTGCCAGCTCTTCGACTAGCGGGAGTGCAAATGAGCAGTTCTTC.

This clone was observed a few times. The rearrangement joins TRBV28 to TRBJ1-3; 7 bases fit TRBD1. J was trimmed by 2 bases and V by 3 bases; bases with no gene match: 4. This CDR3 is 15 amino acids long. Germline lookup yields CDR1 MDHEN and CDR2 SYDVKM. CDR3 residues: CASSFPGQTGNTIYF. For the CDR3, the DNA is TGTGCCAGCAGTTTTCCGGGACAGACTGGAAACACCATATATTTT.

This clone has a handful of counts. A read error may explain this, as a much larger clone is one base away. The CDR3 DNA is TGTGCCGGCGGTGGACAGTACTACCAGCAGTACTTC. This codes for CAGGGQYYQQYF. The chain combines TRBV28 with TRBJ2-7; TRBD1 might be the D (6 bases). The length of the CDR3 is 12 residues. The germline V gene encodes CDR1 MDHEN and CDR2 SYDVKM.

This clone was seen repeatedly, ten times or more. A junction boundary mismatches the germline segment, possibly from a read error. The chain joins TRBV6-2 or TRBV6-3 to TRBJ1-4, with D unclear. The CDR3 totals 13 residues. Germline V lookup: CDR1 MNHEY, CDR2 SVGEGT. The CDR3 sequence is CAGRRSTNEKLFF. CDR3 sequence (DNA): TGTGCCGGCAGGCGTTCAACTAATGAAAAACTGTTTTTT.

This clone was counted a single time. The V gene is TRBV5-8, the J gene TRBJ2-1; D perhaps matches TRBD1 (7 bases). The CDR3 length is 14 residues. V was pared by 5 bases and J by 3 bases, with 12 bases between. Germline values: CDR1 SGHTS, CDR2 YDEGEE. For the CDR3, the DNA is TGTGCCAGCAGTCAGGGGGGTAGCTACAATGAGCAGTTCTTC. Amino acid sequence: CASSQGGSYNEQFF.

V is TRBV19 and J is TRBJ2-7; no clear D gene. Germline V gives CDR1 LNHDA, CDR2 SQIVND (reference sequence). This CDR3 contains 14 residues. The V end was cut by 1 base, the J end by 3 bases, with 10 bases between. The CDR3 sequence is CASSIGGNGYEQYF. In DNA form, the CDR3 reads TGTGCCAGTAGTATAGGGGGAAATGGCTACGAGCAGTACTTC.

In this sample, this clone is medium-sized. The chain links TRBV12-3 or TRBV12-4 to TRBJ1-2; the match to TRBD1 covers 7 bases. The trim removed 3 bases at V and 6 bases at J, leaving 4 bases unmatched. The CDR3 consists of 13 residues. The CDR3, as DNA: TGTGCCAGCAGTTTCGGGCAGGGGGATGGCTACACCTTC. Residues: CASSFGQGDGYTF.

This clone was recorded at least ten times. The V gene is TRBV2, the J gene TRBJ1-2, with D perhaps matching TRBD1 (5 bases). CDR1 and CDR2 (germline): SNHLY, FYNNEI. The CDR3 length is 15 residues. V lost 5 bases and J lost 2, with 15 bases in between. The CDR3 DNA reads TGTGCCAGCAGTTACTTCAGGGATAACAACTATGGCTACACCTTC. Its protein product is CASSYFRDNNYGYTF.

In its sample, this clone was seen many times. V gene TRBV4-3 combines with J gene TRBJ1-2; TRBD1 aligns across 7 bases. With V trimmed by 5 bases and J by 7 bases, 7 bases remained unmatched. CDR1 and CDR2 (germline): LGHNA, YSLEER. This CDR3 region has 13 residues. The CDR3 loop reads CASSTTTGSGYTF. The DNA for the CDR3 is TGCGCCAGCAGCACCACGACAGGGTCTGGCTACACCTTC.

The rearrangement uses TRBV9 and TRBJ1-1; D unresolved. The V gene's germline CDR1 is SGDLS and CDR2 YYNGEE. V was trimmed by 3 bases and J by 0 bases, leaving 9 bases between them. CDR3 size: 14 residues. The DNA for the CDR3 is TGTGCCAGCAGCGCCGGACGGCTGAACACTGAAGCTTTCTTT. Amino acids: CASSAGRLNTEAFF.

In its sample, this clone was seen many times. The V call is TRBV28, the J call TRBJ1-5; D uncertain. CDR3 size: 14 residues. Germline V CDR1 and CDR2: MDHEN, SYDVKM. The V and J ends lost 7 bases and 0 bases respectively, with 10 bases between them. The CDR3 here is CASTPFLSNQPQHF. The DNA of the CDR3 is TGTGCCAGCACACCCTTCCTTAGCAATCAGCCCCAGCATTTT.

This clone was observed at least ten times. V usage is TRBV7-6 and J usage is TRBJ2-1; 11 bases match TRBD2. There are 16 residues in the CDR3. Germline V gene data show CDR1 as SGHVS and CDR2 as FNYEAQ. The ends lost 4 bases at V and 2 bases at J; junction bases unmatched: 4. CDR3 in amino acids: CASSSTTSGAYNEQFF. CDR3 in DNA: TGTGCCAGCAGCTCAACGACTAGCGGGGCCTACAATGAGCAGTTCTTC.

This clone occurred many times. CDR3 protein: CASSEGNNEQFF. As DNA, the CDR3 is TGCGCCAGCAGCGAGGGTAACAATGAGCAGTTCTTC. The gene calls are TRBV5-1 and TRBJ2-1; possible D gene TRBD2, 5 bases. Deletions cut 4 bases from V and 5 bases from J, with 7 bases between. Per germline, CDR1 SGHRS and CDR2 YFSETQ. The CDR3 length is 12 residues.